Below are 25 T cell receptor beta chains sequenced from a single sample in a study of beta chain features in type 1 diabetes. Expressed TCRB transcripts were sequenced because the isolated RNA had all been reverse transcribed beforehand. The data were produced by immunoSEQ multiplex PCR, yet TCRdb's version contains in-frame clones alone and is incomplete. The repertoire has 400,000 to 450,000 clones, about 14% of them found once; the top ten carry around 0.035%. Material: naive CD4+ T cells from blood. Receptors originate from a man in his thirties or forties in good health.

This clone was counted a few times. The chain joins TRBV5-4 to TRBJ2-5, with D unclear. Deletions cut 0 bases from V and 2 bases from J, with 8 bases between. There are 14 residues in the CDR3. The germline gives CDR1 SGHNT, CDR2 YYREEE (reference sequence). CDR3 residues: CASSLGSSQETQYF. CDR3 nucleotides: TGTGCCAGCAGCTTGGGCAGTTCGCAAGAGACCCAGTACTTC.

Only one count was recorded for this clone. The chain combines TRBV6-5 with TRBJ2-2; 8 bases align to TRBD1. V shed 6 bases, J shed 6 bases, and the junction held 3 bases outside the gene matches. This CDR3 has 13 residues. Germline-derived CDR1 and CDR2 are MNHEY and SVGAGI. CDR3 protein: CASSLDRAGELFF. The DNA for the CDR3 is TGTGCCAGCAGCTTGGACAGGGCCGGGGAGCTGTTTTTT.

This clone has ten or more counts. The germline gene is not matched at one end of the junction; a read error may be the cause. The V gene is TRBV14, the J gene TRBJ2-1; D remains unclear. Germline values: CDR1 SGHDN, CDR2 FVKESK. CDR3 length equals 16 residues. The CDR3 coding sequence is TGTGCCAGCAGCCATTCCTCCGCACGGTCCTCCAATGAGCAGTTCTTC. Translating it yields CASSHSSARSSNEQFF.

The V and J genes are TRBV15 and TRBJ1-2; 7 bases are shared with TRBD1. Germline assignment: CDR1 LNHNV and CDR2 YYDKDF (reference sequence). With V trimmed by 4 bases and J by 3 bases, 8 bases remained unmatched. The CDR3 runs to 15 residues. The CDR3 loop is CATSKTIGTDYGYTF. The CDR3 region has the DNA TGTGCCACCAGCAAAACCATCGGGACAGACTATGGCTACACCTTC.

This chain uses TRBV11-2 with TRBJ2-5, with 8 bases identical to TRBD2. Losses at the gene ends were 1 base for V and 4 bases for J; bases not matched to a gene: 2. The CDR3 has 14 residues. Germline CDR1 SGHAT, CDR2 FQNNGV. The CDR3 DNA sequence: TGTGCCAGCAGCTTAGGGACTAGCCGAGAGACCCAGTACTTC. Protein sequence: CASSLGTSRETQYF. The variable domain in full, completed from reference TRBV11-2 and TRBJ2-5, reads EAGVAQSPRYKIIEKRQSVAFWCNPISGHATLYWYQQILGQGPKLLIQFQNNGVVDDSQLPKDRFSAERLKGVDSTLKIQPAKLEDSAVYLCASSLGTSRETQYFGPGTRLLVL.

The chain uses TRBV5-1 and TRBJ2-7, with TRBD1 identical over 8 bases. The CDR3 is made up of 13 amino acids. The V segment lost 4 bases and the J segment 5 bases; nucleotides outside the gene matches: 5. CDR1 is SGHRS, CDR2 YFSETQ, per germline. The CDR3 sequence is CASSPGQGNEQYF. The CDR3 nucleotides read TGCGCCAGCAGCCCCGGACAGGGTAACGAGCAGTACTTC.

Only a few counts were recorded for this clone. The chain has TRBV11-3 and TRBJ2-2, with D possibly TRBD1 on 6 matching bases. Germline values: CDR1 SGHNT, CDR2 YENEEA. CDR3 length equals 16 residues. V gave up 8 bases and J gave up 0 bases, with 16 bases separating them. This CDR3 is CASHSFTGSNTGELFF. The CDR3 DNA reads as TGTGCCAGCCATTCTTTTACAGGGTCGAACACCGGGGAGCTGTTTTTT. The entire variable domain, with the rest obtained from reference TRBV11-3 and TRBJ2-2, is as follows: EAGVVQSPRYKIIEKKQPVAFWCNPISGHNTLYWYLQNLGQGPELLIRYENEEAVDDSQLPKDRFSAERLKGVDSTLKIQPAELGDSAVYLCASHSFTGSNTGELFFGEGSRLTVL.

The V call is TRBV13, the J call TRBJ2-1; 10 positions match TRBD2. Germline CDR1 is PRHDT and CDR2 is FYEKMQ (reference sequence). The CDR3 has 13 residues. V lost 7 bases to trimming and J lost 8 bases; unmatched junction nucleotides: 5. The CDR3 nucleotides are TGTGCCAGCAAACTAGCGGGAAGGGATGAGCAGTTCTTC. It translates to CASKLAGRDEQFF.

CDR3 coding DNA: TGTGCCAGTCTGTACACTGAAGCTTTCTTT. Its translation: CASLYTEAFF. The chain links TRBV2 to TRBJ1-1; no definite D call. The CDR3 spans 10 residues. From germline, CDR1 is SNHLY and CDR2 FYNNEI. Trimming cost V 9 bases and J 3 bases, with 5 bases left between them.

The V call is TRBV2, the J call TRBJ2-5, with 11 bases fitting TRBD2. This CDR3 has 15 amino acids. Looked up from germline, CDR1 is SNHLY and CDR2 is FYNNEI. V lost 4 bases, J lost 5 bases, and 6 bases stayed unmatched. CDR3 sequence (DNA): TGTGCCAGCAGTGGTCTAGCGGGGGGCCGGGAGACCCAGTACTTC. Protein product: CASSGLAGGRETQYF. Combining the CDR3 with reference TRBV2 and TRBJ2-5 gives the whole variable domain EPEVTQTPSHQVTQMGQEVILRCVPISNHLYFYWYRQILGQKVEFLVSFYNNEISEKSEIFDDQFSVERPDGSNFTLKIRSTKLEDSAMYFCASSGLAGGRETQYFGPGTRLLVL.

This clone was seen a handful of times. The chain has TRBV6-5 and TRBJ2-3, with D possibly being TRBD1 or TRBD2 (5 bases each). Germline V gene sequence: CDR1 MNHEY, CDR2 SVGAGI. The CDR3 extends over 13 amino acids. V shed 6 bases and J shed 5 bases, with 12 bases lying between them. The CDR3 nucleotides read TGTGCCAGCAGCCCCCCGGGACGAGATACGCAGTATTTT. This encodes CASSPPGRDTQYF.

The chain links TRBV21-1 to TRBJ2-7; the table's D call TRBD1 went unverified against the DNA. TRBV21-1 is reported as a pseudogene. The CDR3 contains 16 residues. CDR3 sequence: CASRALRQAPSYEQYV. CDR3 nucleotide sequence: TGTGCCAGCAGAGCCCTGCGACAGGCGCCCTCCTACGAGCAGTACGTC.

This chain links TRBV18 with TRBJ1-1; D call uncertain. V dropped 3 bases and J dropped 1 base, with 12 bases sitting between them. The germline V gene encodes CDR1 KGHSH and CDR2 LQKENI. This CDR3 region has 15 residues. The CDR3 DNA sequence: TGTGCCAGCTCACCGATTGGGATCTGGAACACTGAAGCTTTCTTT. It specifies CASSPIGIWNTEAFF.

The chain joins TRBV2 to TRBJ1-2; weak D call: TRBD1 (5 bases). CDR1 SNHLY and CDR2 FYNNEI come from the germline V gene. The CDR3 is 11 residues long. V was pared by 3 bases and J by 13 bases, with 12 bases between. CDR3 residues: CASSDRTPRTF. DNA for the CDR3: TGTGCCAGCAGTGACAGGACACCTCGCACCTTC. Together with reference TRBV2 and TRBJ1-2, the CDR3 gives the full variable domain: EPEVTQTPSHQVTQMGQEVILRCVPISNHLYFYWYRQILGQKVEFLVSFYNNEISEKSEIFDDQFSVERPDGSNFTLKIRSTKLEDSAMYFCASSDRTPRTFGSGTRLTVV.

This clone has a handful of counts. This CDR3 reads CASSHGTWENNEQFF. As DNA, the CDR3 is TGTGCCAGCAGCCACGGGACCTGGGAGAACAATGAGCAGTTCTTC. The chain is built from TRBV14 and TRBJ2-1, with D possibly being TRBD1 or TRBD2 (5 bases each). The V gene's germline CDR1 is SGHDN and CDR2 FVKESK. Trimming pared 3 bases from V and 5 bases from J, leaving 14 bases between. The CDR3 totals 15 residues.

This clone showed up just a few times. The rearrangement uses TRBV4-3 and TRBJ2-3; either TRBD1 or TRBD2 may fit D (5 bases each). The CDR3 length is 16 residues. Trimming left V 1 base short and J 4 bases short, with 15 bases between. Germline V gives CDR1 LGHNA, CDR2 YSLEER. In nucleotides, the CDR3 is TGCGCCAGCAGCCAAGGAGGTATTACGGGGCCAGATACGCAGTATTTT. This encodes CASSQGGITGPDTQYF.

The chain has TRBV10-3 and TRBJ1-1; a possible D gene is TRBD1 (6 bases). This CDR3 comprises 15 residues. Trimming stripped 2 bases from V and 0 bases from J, with 10 bases between. Germline loops: CDR1 ENHRY, CDR2 SYGVKD. CDR3 DNA sequence: TGTGCCATCAGTGAGAACGGACAGTTGAACACTGAAGCTTTCTTT. It specifies CAISENGQLNTEAFF.

This rearrangement joins TRBV7-6 to TRBJ2-3; D unclear. The CDR3 contains 14 residues. Germline lookup yields CDR1 SGHVS and CDR2 FNYEAQ. V was clipped by 2 bases and J by 2 bases, with 8 bases between them. The CDR3 region is CASSLLGNTDTQYF. Here the CDR3 DNA reads TGTGCCAGCAGCTTACTGGGGAACACAGATACGCAGTATTTT.

The chain has TRBV12-5 and TRBJ2-1; either TRBD1 or TRBD2 may supply D (5 bases each). Deletions cut 5 bases from V and 0 bases from J, with 14 bases between. This CDR3 comprises 16 residues. CDR1 and CDR2 (germline): LGHNT, FRNRAP. The CDR3 here is CASGPGSRGSYNEQFF. The DNA for the CDR3 is TGTGCTAGTGGTCCCGGGTCGAGGGGCTCCTACAATGAGCAGTTCTTC. Combining the CDR3 with reference TRBV12-5 and TRBJ2-1 gives the whole variable domain DARVTQTPRHKVTEMGQEVTMRCQPILGHNTVFWYRQTMMQGLELLAYFRNRAPLDDSGMPKDRFSAEMPDATLATLKIQPSEPRDSAVYFCASGPGSRGSYNEQFFGPGTRLTVL.

V usage is TRBV20-1 and J usage is TRBJ1-2; the D is unclear. The CDR3 is 11 amino acids. The germline V gene has CDR1 DFQATT and CDR2 SNEGSKA (reference sequence). The ends were cut back, 5 bases at V and 5 bases at J, with 9 bases in the middle. The CDR3 loop is CSAGSGYGYTF. CDR3 DNA: TGCAGTGCTGGCTCGGGTTATGGCTACACCTTC.

This clone came up many times. The rearrangement joins TRBV13 to TRBJ2-7; 8 nucleotides line up with TRBD1. J lost 2 bases, V lost 5 bases, and 5 bases had no gene match. CDR1 and CDR2 (germline): PRHDT, FYEKMQ (reference sequence). The CDR3 covers 14 residues. The CDR3 loop reads CASSAGDRPYEQYV. The CDR3 nucleotides read TGTGCCAGCAGCGCCGGGGACAGGCCCTACGAGCAGTACGTC.

The genes are TRBV5-1 and TRBJ2-5, with a weak D call TRBD2 (5 bases). Trimming stripped 4 bases from V and 4 bases from J, with 17 bases between. Per germline, CDR1 SGHRS and CDR2 YFSETQ. The CDR3 contains 15 residues. The CDR3 region has the DNA TGCGCCAGCAGCCCAGCCAGAGGGTCGTCAGAGACCCAGTACTTC. Translating it yields CASSPARGSSETQYF.

The chain has TRBV29-1 and TRBJ1-1, with D unclear. V was cut by 4 bases and J by 1 base, with 13 bases left in between. Germline CDR1 reads SQVTM; CDR2 reads ANQGSEA. This CDR3 has 14 amino acids. In nucleotides, the CDR3 is TGCAGCGTTGCGGGAAGGGTTTCGAACACTGAAGCTTTCTTT. As protein: CSVAGRVSNTEAFF.

This clone was counted between two and nine times. V and J are TRBV5-4 and TRBJ2-3, with D hard to call. Trimming took 2 bases from V and 6 from J, leaving 10 bases between them. CDR1 SGHNT and CDR2 YYREEE come from the germline V gene (reference sequence). CDR3 length equals 13 residues. The CDR3 sequence: CASSLTSADTQYF. The CDR3 coding sequence is TGTGCCAGCAGCTTAACGTCCGCCGATACGCAGTATTTT.

This chain connects TRBV30 to TRBJ1-4; a weak D match, TRBD1 (6 bases). The CDR3 is made up of 13 amino acids. Trimming removed 3 bases from V and 6 bases from J, with 11 bases in between. The V gene's germline CDR1 is GTSNPN and CDR2 SVGIG (reference sequence). This chain's CDR3 is CAWSGQPHEKLFF. The CDR3 DNA is TGTGCCTGGAGCGGACAGCCTCATGAAAAACTGTTTTTT.